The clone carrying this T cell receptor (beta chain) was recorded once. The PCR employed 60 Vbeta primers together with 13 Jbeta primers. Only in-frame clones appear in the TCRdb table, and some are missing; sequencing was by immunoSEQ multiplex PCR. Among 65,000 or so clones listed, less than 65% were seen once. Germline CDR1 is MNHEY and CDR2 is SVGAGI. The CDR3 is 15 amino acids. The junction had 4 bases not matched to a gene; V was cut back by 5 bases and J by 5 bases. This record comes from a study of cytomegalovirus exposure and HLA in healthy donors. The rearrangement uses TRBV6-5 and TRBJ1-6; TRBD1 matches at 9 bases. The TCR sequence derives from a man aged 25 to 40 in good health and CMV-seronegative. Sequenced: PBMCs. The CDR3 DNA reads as TGTGCCAGCAGTGTACAGGGGGCGGATAATTCACCCCTCCACTTT. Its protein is CASSVQGADNSPLHF.